This entry features one TCR beta chain sequence. The antigen remains undetermined. The sample comes from a study of ipilimumab plus nivolumab after autologous stem cell transplantation. Looking at the study overall: A median of roughly eight nivolumab and roughly 5 ipilimumab doses were given. General observations from the study: Authors suggest TCR repertoire, Treg phenotype and gut microbiota support further study.

Profiled with immunoSEQ multiplex PCR; TCRdb holds only in-frame clones, not every one. Of 10,000 to 15,000 clones in the sample, roughly 75% were seen once. The CDR3 loop spans 14 amino acids. Trimming removed 4 bases at V and 1 base at J, with 10 bases between. The V gene's germline CDR1 is SGHAT and CDR2 FQNNGV. Checkpoint therapy with ipilimumab 1 mg/kg began 14 to 28 days after transplant. Patients received nivolumab 3 mg/kg at weeks 1, 4, 7, 10, then fortnightly to week 26. The receptor's source is a male donor with multiple myeloma. The J gene is TRBJ1-1, the V gene TRBV11-2; maybe TRBD1 (5 bases). The specimen was PBMCs, collected in a trial of ipilimumab plus nivolumab as post-transplant consolidation. The CDR3 region is CASSSGTRNTEAFF. In DNA form, the CDR3 reads TGTGCCAGCAGCTCAGGGACGAGGAACACTGAAGCTTTCTTT.